This T cell receptor (beta chain) stems from a study of T cells in Graves' hyperthyroidism and ophthalmopathy. Study outcomes and limitations: The majority of expanded thyroid clonotypes above 0.001 also appeared in blood. Ophthalmopathy was predicted by the model a median of approximately 6.6 months ahead of onset.

This clonotype appeared a few times. Its antigen is unidentified. The CDR3 loop spans 18 amino acids. Trimming cost V 4 bases and J 0 bases; bases outside gene matches: 4. Per germline, CDR1 MDHEN and CDR2 SYDVKM. For ophthalmopathy patients, the Clinical Activity Score was at least 3 and the NOSPECS grade at least 4; duration was under 3 months. RNA transcripts served as the template for amplifying TCR beta CDR3 regions. RT-PCR in the first round (using the HTBI primer set) targeted the TCR CDR3. Each CDR3 protein is one row after TCRdb ran MiXCR on the multiplex PCR reads. The data show roughly 280,000 distinct CDR3 sequences, roughly 22% seen once.

The gene calls are TRBV28 and TRBJ2-1; 15 nucleotides match TRBD2. The sequence came from a man aged 25 to 45 with Graves' ophthalmopathy. The sample comprised blood. The DNA of the CDR3 is TGTGCCAGCAGTTCGGGACTAGCGGGAGGATTCTCCTACAATGAGCAGTTCTTC. Translating it yields CASSSGLAGGFSYNEQFF. Based on the CDR3 plus reference TRBV28 and TRBJ2-1, the full variable domain is DVKVTQSSRYLVKRTGEKVFLECVQDMDHENMFWYRQDPGLGLRLIYFSYDVKMKEKGDIPEGYSVSREKKERFSLILESASTNQTSMYLCASSSGLAGGFSYNEQFFGPGTRLTVL.